This T cell receptor (beta chain) was observed in a study of blood T cell repertoires in COVID-19. At the level of the study: Italy, Spain and the United States were the sources of the convalescent and acute COVID-19 samples.

The CDR3 sequence is 15 residues long. J lost 1 base, V lost 8 bases, and 11 bases had no gene match. Germline-derived CDR1 and CDR2 are SQVTM and ANQGSEA. As processed by the authors: Scientists estimated how many nucleated cells there were by amplifying reference gene primers. TCRdb's table, derived via immunoSEQ multiplex PCR, lists solely in-frame clones and lacks some. The V and J calls and the clone size are those of that table, but D and trimming were determined from the DNA. The sample shows nearly 350,000 clones, around 83% of them seen only once. The chain employs TRBV29-1 and TRBJ2-3; 8 bases fit TRBD2. The sample comprised peripheral blood. This receptor was obtained from a man younger than 40 with active or convalescent COVID-19. The CDR3 here is CSPSRREAGTDTQYF. CDR3 in DNA: TGCAGCCCCAGCCGGCGGGAGGCGGGCACAGATACGCAGTATTTT.